This T cell receptor beta chain was identified in a study of T cell changes during pregnancy in multiple sclerosis. The method was immunoSEQ multiplex PCR; TCRdb's version includes in-frame clones alone and lacks a portion of them. The data show more than 45,000 clones, 93% seen once. The CDR3 length is 15 residues. CDR1 SNHLY and CDR2 FYNNEI come from the germline V gene. V was pared by 6 bases and J by 0 bases, with 8 bases of the junction left unmatched. The V gene is TRBV2, the J gene TRBJ2-7; 7 nucleotides align to TRBD1. Sequences were derived from CD8+ T cells from peripheral blood mononuclear cells, sampled in the second trimester of pregnancy. The receptor's source is a female donor with multiple sclerosis, enrolled in a pregnancy study. The CDR3 spells CASRTRDSPSYEQYF. CDR3 sequence (DNA): TGTGCCAGCAGAACCCGGGACAGTCCCTCCTACGAGCAGTACTTC.